Presented here are 10 T cell receptor beta chains from one specimen sequenced in a study of blood T cell repertoires in COVID-19. The method was immunoSEQ multiplex PCR; TCRdb's version includes in-frame clones alone and lacks a portion of them. The sample shows fewer than 650,000 clones, around 90% of them seen only once. The specimen sequenced was peripheral blood. The receptors here all came from a woman between 50 and 59 years old with COVID-19, enrolled during active disease.

V gene TRBV29-1 combines with J gene TRBJ1-2; 8 bases are shared with TRBD1. Per germline, CDR1 SQVTM and CDR2 ANQGSEA. Trimming at V came to 3 bases and at J to 8 bases, leaving 11 bases not matched to a gene. This CDR3 has 14 residues. The CDR3 nucleotides read TGCAGCGTTGATGGGACAGGTTTCAAAGAGGGCTACACCTTC. It encodes CSVDGTGFKEGYTF. Full variable domain (outside the CDR3, taken from reference TRBV29-1 and TRBJ1-2): SAVISQKPSRDICQRGTSLTIQCQVDSQVTMMFWYRQQPGQSLTLIATANQGSEATYESGFVIDKFPISRPNLTFSTLTVSNMSPEDSSIYLCSVDGTGFKEGYTFGSGTRLTVV.

The chain carries TRBV12-5 and TRBJ1-6; the D gene is possibly TRBD1 (6 bases). Germline CDR1 is LGHNT and CDR2 is FRNRAP. The CDR3 totals 19 residues. V lost 0 bases, J lost 11 bases, and 26 bases lay in between. The CDR3 coding sequence is TGTGCTAGTGGTTTGGTACTAATCCCGCGGGGGGACACTATAACACCCCTCCACTTT. Translated, it gives CASGLVLIPRGDTITPLHF.

The V call is TRBV6-1, the J call TRBJ2-1, with TRBD2 matching 15 bases. This CDR3 comprises 16 residues. The germline gives CDR1 MNHNS, CDR2 SASEGT. Losses at the gene ends were 4 bases for V and 7 bases for J; bases not matched to a gene: 5. The chain's CDR3 is CASSGGLAGGRNEQFF. The CDR3 DNA reads TGTGCCAGCAGTGGTGGACTAGCGGGGGGGAGGAATGAGCAGTTCTTC.

V usage is TRBV5-1 and J usage is TRBJ1-1; no clear D. Germline values: CDR1 SGHRS, CDR2 YFSETQ. The V end was cut by 3 bases, the J end by 11 bases, with 14 bases between. CDR3 length: 12 amino acids. The CDR3 DNA follows: TGCGCCAGCAGCTCCTACGAGGGTTACGCTTTCTTT. Amino acids: CASSSYEGYAFF. The full variable domain, with the rest looked up from reference TRBV5-1 and TRBJ1-1, is KAGVTQTPRYLIKTRGQQVTLSCSPISGHRSVSWYQQTPGQGLQFLFEYFSETQRNKGNFPGRFSGRQFSNSRSEMNVSTLELGDSALYLCASSSYEGYAFFGQGTRLTVV.

The rearrangement joins TRBV2 to TRBJ1-1; TRBD1 matches 10 bases. Germline V gene sequence: CDR1 SNHLY, CDR2 FYNNEI. The CDR3 totals 16 residues. J gave up 3 bases and V 4 bases, and 8 bases lay outside the gene matches. This CDR3 is CASSGRDRGYDTEAFF. For the CDR3, the DNA is TGTGCCAGCAGTGGAAGGGACAGGGGCTATGACACTGAAGCTTTCTTT.

This chain uses TRBV4-2 with TRBJ1-5, with a possible D match to TRBD1 (5 bases). CDR3 size: 14 residues. Trimming stripped 1 base from V and 3 bases from J, with 7 bases between. Germline V lookup: CDR1 LGHNA, CDR2 YNFKEQ. CDR3 residues: CASSQGQSNQPQHF. Written as DNA, the CDR3 is TGTGCCAGCAGCCAAGGACAGTCCAATCAGCCCCAGCATTTT.

The chain carries TRBV5-6 and TRBJ1-1; D possibly corresponds to TRBD1 (6 bases). CDR1 SGHDT and CDR2 YYEEEE come from the germline V gene. The V end was cut by 5 bases, the J end by 6 bases, with 11 bases between. The CDR3 consists of 12 residues. CDR3 amino acids: CASSSGVSEAFF. The CDR3 bases are TGTGCCAGCAGTTCAGGGGTGTCTGAAGCTTTCTTT. Filled out from reference TRBV5-6 and TRBJ1-1, the complete variable domain reads DAGVTQSPTHLIKTRGQQVTLRCSPKSGHDTVSWYQQALGQGPQFIFQYYEEEERQRGNFPDRFSGHQFPNYSSELNVNALLLGDSALYLCASSSGVSEAFFGQGTRLTVV.

CDR3 DNA: TGTGCCAGCAGCTCCCGAGGGGCAGGGGGGCCGGATACGCAGTATTTT. Translating gives CASSSRGAGGPDTQYF. The rearrangement uses TRBV11-3 and TRBJ2-3; TRBD1 might be the D (7 bases). CDR1 is SGHNT and CDR2 is YENEEA in the germline V gene. The CDR3 covers 16 residues. Trimming removed 4 bases from V and 6 bases from J, with 20 bases in between.

The chain is built from TRBV6-5 and TRBJ2-3; D possibly corresponds to TRBD1 (7 bases). This CDR3 has 16 amino acids. The V end lost 0 bases, the J end lost 3 bases, and 13 bases lay between the germline ends. Germline V gene data show CDR1 as MNHEY and CDR2 as SVGAGI. This CDR3 reads CASSYSVRGRTDTQYF. The CDR3 DNA sequence: TGTGCCAGCAGTTACTCGGTCAGGGGGAGGACAGATACGCAGTATTTT.

The chain has TRBV10-3 and TRBJ2-3; a possible D gene is TRBD2 (6 bases). Germline CDR1 is ENHRY and CDR2 is SYGVKD. The CDR3 runs 15 residues. V was cut by 8 bases and J by 0 bases, with 15 bases left in between. The CDR3 DNA sequence: TGTGCCATCGCCCTACGCGGGGAAAGCACAGATACGCAGTATTTT. It translates to CAIALRGESTDTQYF.